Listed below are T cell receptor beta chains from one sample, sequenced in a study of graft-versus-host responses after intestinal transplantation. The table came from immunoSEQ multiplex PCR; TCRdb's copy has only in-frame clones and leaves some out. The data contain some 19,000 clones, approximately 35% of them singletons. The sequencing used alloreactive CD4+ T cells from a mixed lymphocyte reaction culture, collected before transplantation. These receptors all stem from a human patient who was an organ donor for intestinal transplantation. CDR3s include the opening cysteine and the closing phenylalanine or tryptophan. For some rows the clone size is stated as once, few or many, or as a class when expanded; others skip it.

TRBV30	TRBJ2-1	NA	CAWSVRLSSYNEQFF
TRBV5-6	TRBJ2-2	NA	CASSLGREGTGELFF
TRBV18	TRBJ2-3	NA	CASSPGPSSGRTQYF
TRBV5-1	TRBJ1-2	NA	CASSRTRDRELSGYTF
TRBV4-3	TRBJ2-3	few	CASSLIQGTDTQYF
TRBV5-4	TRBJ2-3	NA	CASSLTETDTQYF
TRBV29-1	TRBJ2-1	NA	CSVEFLAGKRYNEQFF
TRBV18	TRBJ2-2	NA	CASSRSGGELFF
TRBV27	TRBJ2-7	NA	CASSQQGAAYEQYF
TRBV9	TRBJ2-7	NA	CASSVGPLLGEQYF
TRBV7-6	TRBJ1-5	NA	CASSLGGGNQPQHF
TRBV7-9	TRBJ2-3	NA	CASSRQGTSTDTQYF
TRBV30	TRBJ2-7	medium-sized	CAWSVLYGSPTYEQYF
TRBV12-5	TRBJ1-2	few	CASGPPGRLYGYTF
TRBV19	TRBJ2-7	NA	CASSGTGGPYEQYF
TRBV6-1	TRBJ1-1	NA	CASSRPGVTEAFF
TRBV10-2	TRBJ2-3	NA	CASSGTSGTDTQYF
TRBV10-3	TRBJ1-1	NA	CAISVSTRNTEAFF
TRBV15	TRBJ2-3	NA	CATSRDLVMRDTQYF
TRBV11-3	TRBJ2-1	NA	CASSLGIGGGGSYNEQFF
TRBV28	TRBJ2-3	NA	CASSLWGGRGHTQYF
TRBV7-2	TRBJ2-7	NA	CASRTLAGRYEQYF
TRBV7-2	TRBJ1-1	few	CASSAAPQGYTEAFF
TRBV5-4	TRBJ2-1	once	CASSLTGGNEQFF
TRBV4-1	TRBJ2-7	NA	CASSQDRGSNYEQYF
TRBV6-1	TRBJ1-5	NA	CASSSDRASNQPQHF
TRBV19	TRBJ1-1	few	CASRSLGDRVEAFF
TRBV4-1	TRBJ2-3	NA	CASSQVGGGDTQYF